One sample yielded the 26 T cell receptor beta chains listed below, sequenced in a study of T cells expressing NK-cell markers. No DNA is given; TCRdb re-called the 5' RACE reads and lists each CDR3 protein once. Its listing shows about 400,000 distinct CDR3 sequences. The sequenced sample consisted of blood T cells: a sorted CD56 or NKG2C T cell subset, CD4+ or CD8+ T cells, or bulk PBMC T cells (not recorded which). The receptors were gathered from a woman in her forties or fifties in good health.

The CDR3 here is CSARGAGVATNEKLFF. The rearrangement uses TRBV20-1 and TRBJ1-4. The CDR3 spans 16 residues. Germline V gene lookup returns CDR1 DFQATT and CDR2 SNEGSKA (reference sequence).

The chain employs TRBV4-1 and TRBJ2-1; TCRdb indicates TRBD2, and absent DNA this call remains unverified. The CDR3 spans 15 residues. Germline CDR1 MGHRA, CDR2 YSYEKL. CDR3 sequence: CASKSHGLEYNEQFF.

The CDR3 sequence is CASSDPRRGQETQYF. This chain links TRBV10-2 with TRBJ2-5; TCRdb proposes TRBD1, but this gene call is untestable without DNA. This CDR3 is built from 15 residues. Germline V CDR1 and CDR2: WSHSY, SAAADI.

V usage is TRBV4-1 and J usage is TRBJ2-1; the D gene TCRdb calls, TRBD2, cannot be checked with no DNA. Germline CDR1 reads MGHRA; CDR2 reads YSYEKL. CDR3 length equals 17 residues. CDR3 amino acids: CASSQPTSGRGNNEQFF.

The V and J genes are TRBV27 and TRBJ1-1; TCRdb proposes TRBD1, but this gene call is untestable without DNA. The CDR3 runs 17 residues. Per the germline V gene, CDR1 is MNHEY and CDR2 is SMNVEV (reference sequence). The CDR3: CASSFFLTQARGAEAFF.

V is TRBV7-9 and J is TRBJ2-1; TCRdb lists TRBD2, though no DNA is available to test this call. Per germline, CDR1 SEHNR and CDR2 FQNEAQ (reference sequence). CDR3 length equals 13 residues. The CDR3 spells CASSVTSFNEQFF.

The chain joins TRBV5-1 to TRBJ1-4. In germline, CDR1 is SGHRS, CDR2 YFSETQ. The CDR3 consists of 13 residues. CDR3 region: CASSTGWEEKLFF.

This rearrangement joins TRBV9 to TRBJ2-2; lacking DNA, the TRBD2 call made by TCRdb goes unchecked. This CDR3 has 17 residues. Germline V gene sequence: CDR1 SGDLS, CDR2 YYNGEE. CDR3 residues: CASSVMPGGESTGELFF.

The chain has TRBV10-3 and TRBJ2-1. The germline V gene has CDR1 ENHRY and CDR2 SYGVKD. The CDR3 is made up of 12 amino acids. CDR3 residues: CAISESQYEQFF.

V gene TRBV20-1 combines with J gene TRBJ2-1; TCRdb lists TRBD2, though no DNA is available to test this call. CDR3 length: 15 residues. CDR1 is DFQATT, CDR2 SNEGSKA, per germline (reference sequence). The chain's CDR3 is CSASSGTSGSFEQFF.

The CDR3 here is CSVVEAAFTYEQYF. The chain combines TRBV29-1 with TRBJ2-7. The germline CDR1 and CDR2 sequences are SQVTM and ANQGSEA. This CDR3 comprises 14 residues.

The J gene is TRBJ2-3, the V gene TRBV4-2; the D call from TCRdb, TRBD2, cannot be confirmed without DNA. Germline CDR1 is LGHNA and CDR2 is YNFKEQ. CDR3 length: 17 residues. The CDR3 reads CASSQEGSGTSTDTQYF.

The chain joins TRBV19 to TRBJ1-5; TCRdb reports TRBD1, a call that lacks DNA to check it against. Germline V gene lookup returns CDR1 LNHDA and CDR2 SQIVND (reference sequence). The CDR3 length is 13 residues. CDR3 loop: CASTWGSHQPQHF.

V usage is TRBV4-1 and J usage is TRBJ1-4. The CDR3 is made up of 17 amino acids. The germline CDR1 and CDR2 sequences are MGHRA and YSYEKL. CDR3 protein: CASSQEGASTQKEKLFF.

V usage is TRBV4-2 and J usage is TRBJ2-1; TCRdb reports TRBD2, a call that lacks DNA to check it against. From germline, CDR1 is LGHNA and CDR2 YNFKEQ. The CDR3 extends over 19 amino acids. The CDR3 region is CASSHLMTSGRSSYNEQFF.

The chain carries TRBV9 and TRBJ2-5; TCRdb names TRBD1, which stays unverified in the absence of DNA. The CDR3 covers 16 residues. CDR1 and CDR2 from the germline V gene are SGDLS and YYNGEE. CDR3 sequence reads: CASSVSWDLRFETQYF.

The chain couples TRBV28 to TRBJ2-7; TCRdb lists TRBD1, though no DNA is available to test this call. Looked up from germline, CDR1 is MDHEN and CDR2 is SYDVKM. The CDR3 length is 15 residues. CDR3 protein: CASSLGGAGSYEQYF.

CDR3 sequence: CASTARIQGWNEQFF. This rearrangement joins TRBV5-5 to TRBJ2-1; TCRdb's D call of TRBD1 is untestable without DNA. The CDR3 length is 15 residues. From germline, CDR1 is SGHKS and CDR2 YYEKEE (reference sequence).

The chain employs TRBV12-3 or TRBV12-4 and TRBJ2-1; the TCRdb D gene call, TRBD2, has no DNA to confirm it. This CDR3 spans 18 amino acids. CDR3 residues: CASRPGLGPRLSYNEQFF.

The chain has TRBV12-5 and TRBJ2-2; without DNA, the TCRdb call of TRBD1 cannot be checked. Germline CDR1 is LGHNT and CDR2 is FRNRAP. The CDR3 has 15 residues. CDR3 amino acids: CASGSSGEHTGELFF.

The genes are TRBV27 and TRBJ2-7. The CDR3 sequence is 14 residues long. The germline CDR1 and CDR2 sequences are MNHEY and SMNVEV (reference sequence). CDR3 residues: CASSLVGEPYEQYF.

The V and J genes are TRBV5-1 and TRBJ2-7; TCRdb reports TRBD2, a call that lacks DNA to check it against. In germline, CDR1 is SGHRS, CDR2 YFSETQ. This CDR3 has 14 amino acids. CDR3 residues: CASRPGLEAYEQYF.

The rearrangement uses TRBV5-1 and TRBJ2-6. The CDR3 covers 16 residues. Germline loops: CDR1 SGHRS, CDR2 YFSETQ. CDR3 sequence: CASSVDRVTGANVLTF.

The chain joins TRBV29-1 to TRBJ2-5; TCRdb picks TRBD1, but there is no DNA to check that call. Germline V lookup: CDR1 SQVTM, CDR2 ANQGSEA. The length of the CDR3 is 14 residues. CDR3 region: CSVFLGQGEETQYF.

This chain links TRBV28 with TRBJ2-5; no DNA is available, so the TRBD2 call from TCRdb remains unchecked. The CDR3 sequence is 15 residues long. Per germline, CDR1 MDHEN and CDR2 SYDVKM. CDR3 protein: CASSVTSGREETQYF. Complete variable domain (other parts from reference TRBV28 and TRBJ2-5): DVKVTQSSRYLVKRTGEKVFLECVQDMDHENMFWYRQDPGLGLRLIYFSYDVKMKEKGDIPEGYSVSREKKERFSLILESASTNQTSMYLCASSVTSGREETQYFGPGTRLLVL.

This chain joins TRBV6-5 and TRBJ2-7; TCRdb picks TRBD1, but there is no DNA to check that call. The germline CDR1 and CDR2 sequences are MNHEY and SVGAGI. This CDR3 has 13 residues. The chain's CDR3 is CASTPLELYEQYF.